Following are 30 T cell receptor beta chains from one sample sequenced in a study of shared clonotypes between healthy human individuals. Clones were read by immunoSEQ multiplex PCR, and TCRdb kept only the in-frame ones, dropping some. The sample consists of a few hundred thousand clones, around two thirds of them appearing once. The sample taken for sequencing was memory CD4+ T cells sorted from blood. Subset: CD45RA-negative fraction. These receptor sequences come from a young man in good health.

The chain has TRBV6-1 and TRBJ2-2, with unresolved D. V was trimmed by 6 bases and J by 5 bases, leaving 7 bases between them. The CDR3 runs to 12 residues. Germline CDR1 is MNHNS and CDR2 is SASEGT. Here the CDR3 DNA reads TGTGCCAGCAGGAGAACTACCGGGGAGCTGTTTTTT. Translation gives CASRRTTGELFF.

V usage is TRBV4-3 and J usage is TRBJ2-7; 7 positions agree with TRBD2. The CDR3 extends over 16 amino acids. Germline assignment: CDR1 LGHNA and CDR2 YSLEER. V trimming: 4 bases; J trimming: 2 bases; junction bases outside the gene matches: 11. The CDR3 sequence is CASSRETDLAAYEQYF. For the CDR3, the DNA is TGCGCCAGCAGCCGCGAGACAGATCTAGCGGCCTACGAGCAGTACTTC.

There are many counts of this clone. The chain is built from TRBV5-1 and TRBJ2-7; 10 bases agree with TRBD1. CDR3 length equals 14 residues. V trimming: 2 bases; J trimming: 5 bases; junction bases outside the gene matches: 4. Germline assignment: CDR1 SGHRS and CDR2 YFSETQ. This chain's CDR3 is CASSLGTGDHEQYF. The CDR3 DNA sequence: TGCGCCAGCAGCTTAGGGACAGGGGACCACGAGCAGTACTTC.

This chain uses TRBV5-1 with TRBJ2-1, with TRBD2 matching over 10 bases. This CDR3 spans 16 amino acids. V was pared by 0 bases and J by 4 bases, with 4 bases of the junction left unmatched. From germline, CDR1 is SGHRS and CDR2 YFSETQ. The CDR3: CASSLEALAGYNEQFF. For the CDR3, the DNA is TGCGCCAGCAGCTTGGAGGCACTAGCGGGATACAATGAGCAGTTCTTC.

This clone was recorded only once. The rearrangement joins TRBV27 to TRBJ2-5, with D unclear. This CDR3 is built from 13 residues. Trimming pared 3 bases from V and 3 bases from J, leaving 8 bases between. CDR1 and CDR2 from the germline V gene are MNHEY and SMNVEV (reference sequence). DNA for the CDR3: TGTGCCAGCAGTTTTGTTGGGGAAGAGACCCAGTACTTC. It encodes CASSFVGEETQYF.

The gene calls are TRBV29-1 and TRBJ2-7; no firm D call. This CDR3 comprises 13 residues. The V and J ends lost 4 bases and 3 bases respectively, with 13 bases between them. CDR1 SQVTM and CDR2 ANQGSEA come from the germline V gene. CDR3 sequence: CSVGRQVGYEQYF. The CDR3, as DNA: TGCAGCGTTGGGCGTCAGGTAGGCTACGAGCAGTACTTC.

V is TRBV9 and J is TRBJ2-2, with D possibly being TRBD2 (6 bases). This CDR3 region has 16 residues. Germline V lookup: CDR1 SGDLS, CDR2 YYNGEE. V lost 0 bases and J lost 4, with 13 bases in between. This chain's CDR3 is CASSVGAGMVTGELFF. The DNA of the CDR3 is TGTGCCAGCAGCGTAGGTGCGGGGATGGTCACCGGGGAGCTGTTTTTT.

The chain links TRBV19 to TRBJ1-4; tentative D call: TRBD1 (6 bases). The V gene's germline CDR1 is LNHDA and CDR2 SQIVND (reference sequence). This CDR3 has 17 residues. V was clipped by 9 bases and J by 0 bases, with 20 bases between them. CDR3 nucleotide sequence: TGTGCCAGAATCGGGACATCTTTACTTACAACTAATGAAAAACTGTTTTTT. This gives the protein CARIGTSLLTTNEKLFF.

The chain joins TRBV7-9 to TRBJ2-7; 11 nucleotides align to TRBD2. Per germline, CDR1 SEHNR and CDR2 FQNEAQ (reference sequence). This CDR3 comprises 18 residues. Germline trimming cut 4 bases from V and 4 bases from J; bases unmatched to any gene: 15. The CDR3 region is CASSSDGISGRAVYEQYF. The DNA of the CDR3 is TGTGCCAGCAGCTCTGACGGAATTAGCGGGAGGGCCGTTTACGAGCAGTACTTC.

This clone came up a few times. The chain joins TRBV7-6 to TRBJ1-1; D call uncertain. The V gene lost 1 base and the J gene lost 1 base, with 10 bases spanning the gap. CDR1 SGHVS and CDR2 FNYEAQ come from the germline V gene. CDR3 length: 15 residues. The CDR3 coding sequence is TGTGCCAGCAGCTTAGTTATGGGTACGAACACTGAAGCTTTCTTT. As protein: CASSLVMGTNTEAFF.

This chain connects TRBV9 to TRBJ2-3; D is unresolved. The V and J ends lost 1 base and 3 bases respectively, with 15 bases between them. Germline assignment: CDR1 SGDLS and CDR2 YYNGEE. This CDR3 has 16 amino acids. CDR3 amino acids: CASSVTDGGRTDTQYF. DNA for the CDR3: TGTGCCAGCAGCGTAACGGACGGCGGTAGAACAGATACGCAGTATTTT.

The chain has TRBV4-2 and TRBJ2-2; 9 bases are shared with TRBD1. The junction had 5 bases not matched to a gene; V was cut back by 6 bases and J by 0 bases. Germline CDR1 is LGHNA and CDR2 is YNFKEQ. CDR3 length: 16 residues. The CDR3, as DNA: TGTGCCAGCAGGGTCAGACAGGGGGCGAACACCGGGGAGCTGTTTTTT. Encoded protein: CASRVRQGANTGELFF.

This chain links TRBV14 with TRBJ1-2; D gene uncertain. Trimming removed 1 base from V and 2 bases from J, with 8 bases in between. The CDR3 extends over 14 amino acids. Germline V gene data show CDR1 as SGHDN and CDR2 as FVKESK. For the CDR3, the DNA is TGTGCCAGCAGCCAAGCAGGAAAGAACTATGGCTACACCTTC. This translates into CASSQAGKNYGYTF.

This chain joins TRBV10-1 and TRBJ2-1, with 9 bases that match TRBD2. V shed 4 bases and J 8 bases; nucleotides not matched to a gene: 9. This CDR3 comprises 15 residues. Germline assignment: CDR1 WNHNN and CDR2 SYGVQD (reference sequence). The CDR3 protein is CASSVSSGILDEQFF. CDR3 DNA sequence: TGCGCCAGCAGTGTCTCTAGCGGGATACTCGATGAGCAGTTCTTC.

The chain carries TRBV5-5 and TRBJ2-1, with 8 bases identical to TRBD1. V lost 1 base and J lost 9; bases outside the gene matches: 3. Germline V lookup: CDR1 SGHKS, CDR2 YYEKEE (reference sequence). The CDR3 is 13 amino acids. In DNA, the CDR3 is TGTGCCAGCAGCTTGTCAGGGGGCGGTGAGCAGTTCTTC. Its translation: CASSLSGGGEQFF.

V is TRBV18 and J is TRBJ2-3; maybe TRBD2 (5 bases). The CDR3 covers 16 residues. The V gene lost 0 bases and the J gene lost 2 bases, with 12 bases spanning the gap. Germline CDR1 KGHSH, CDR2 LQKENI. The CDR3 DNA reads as TGTGCCAGCTCACCACCGAGGGCAGACCCCACAGATACGCAGTATTTT. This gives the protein CASSPPRADPTDTQYF.

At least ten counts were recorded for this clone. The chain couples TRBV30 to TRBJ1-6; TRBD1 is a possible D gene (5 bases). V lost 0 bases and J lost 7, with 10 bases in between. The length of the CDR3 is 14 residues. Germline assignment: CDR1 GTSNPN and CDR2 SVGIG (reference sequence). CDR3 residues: CAWSVTGGNSPLHF. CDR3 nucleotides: TGTGCCTGGAGTGTAACGGGGGGGAATTCACCCCTCCACTTT.

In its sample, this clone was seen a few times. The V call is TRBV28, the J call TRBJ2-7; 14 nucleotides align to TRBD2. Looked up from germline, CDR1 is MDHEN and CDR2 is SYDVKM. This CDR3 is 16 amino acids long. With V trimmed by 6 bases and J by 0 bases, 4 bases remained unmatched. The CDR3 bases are TGTGCCAGCAGCGAGGGACTAGCGGGAGTCTCCTACGAGCAGTACTTC. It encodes CASSEGLAGVSYEQYF.

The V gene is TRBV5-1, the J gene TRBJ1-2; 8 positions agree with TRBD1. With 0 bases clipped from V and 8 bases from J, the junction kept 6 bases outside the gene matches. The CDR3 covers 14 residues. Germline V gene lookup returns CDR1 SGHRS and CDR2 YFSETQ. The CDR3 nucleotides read TGCGCCAGCAGCTTGGAGCAGGGGGCAACAGGCTACACCTTC. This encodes CASSLEQGATGYTF.

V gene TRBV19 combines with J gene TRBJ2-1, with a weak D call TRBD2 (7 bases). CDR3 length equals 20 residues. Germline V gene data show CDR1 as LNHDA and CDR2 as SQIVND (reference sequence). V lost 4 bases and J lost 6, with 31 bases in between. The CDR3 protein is CASSNAGWGRGRREPNEQFF. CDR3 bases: TGTGCCAGTAGTAACGCAGGTTGGGGGCGGGGGCGGCGGGAGCCCAATGAGCAGTTCTTC.

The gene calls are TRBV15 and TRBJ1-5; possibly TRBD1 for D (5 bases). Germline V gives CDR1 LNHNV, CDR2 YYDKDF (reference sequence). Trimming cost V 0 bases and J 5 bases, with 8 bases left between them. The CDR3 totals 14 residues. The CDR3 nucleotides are TGTGCCACCAGCAGAGACCCACAGGATCAGCCCCAGCATTTT. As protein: CATSRDPQDQPQHF.

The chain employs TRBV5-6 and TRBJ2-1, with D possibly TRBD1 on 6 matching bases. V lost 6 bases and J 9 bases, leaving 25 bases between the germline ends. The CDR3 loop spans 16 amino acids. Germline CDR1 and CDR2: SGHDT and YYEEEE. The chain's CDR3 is CASTTPGQGQGSEQFF. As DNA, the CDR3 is TGTGCCAGCACCACTCCAGGGCAGGGGCAAGGTTCTGAGCAGTTCTTC.

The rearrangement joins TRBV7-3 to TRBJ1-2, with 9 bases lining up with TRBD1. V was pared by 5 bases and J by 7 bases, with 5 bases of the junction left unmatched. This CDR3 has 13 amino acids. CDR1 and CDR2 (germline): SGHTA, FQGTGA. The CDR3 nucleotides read TGTGCCAGCAGCCCGGGACAGGGCGGTGGCTACACCTTC. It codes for CASSPGQGGGYTF.

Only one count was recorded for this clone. CDR3 in DNA: TGTGCCAGCAGCTCACAGACGTCTGGAAACACCATATATTTT. This encodes CASSSQTSGNTIYF. The chain combines TRBV5-4 with TRBJ1-3; no clear D. This CDR3 has 14 amino acids. The germline CDR1 and CDR2 sequences are SGHNT and YYREEE (reference sequence). V lost 3 bases and J lost 1, with 8 bases in between.

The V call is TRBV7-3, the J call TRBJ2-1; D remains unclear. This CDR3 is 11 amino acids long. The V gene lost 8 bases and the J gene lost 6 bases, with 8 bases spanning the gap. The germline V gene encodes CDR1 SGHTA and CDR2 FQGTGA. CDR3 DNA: TGTGCCAGCGCCTACGTCAATGAGCAGTTCTTC. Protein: CASAYVNEQFF.

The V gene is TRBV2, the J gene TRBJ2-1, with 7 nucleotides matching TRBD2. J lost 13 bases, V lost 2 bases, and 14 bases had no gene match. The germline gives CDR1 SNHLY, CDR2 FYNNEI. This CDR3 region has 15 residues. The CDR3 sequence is CASSESWRETPPQFF. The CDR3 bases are TGTGCCAGCAGTGAATCTTGGCGGGAGACTCCGCCACAGTTCTTC.

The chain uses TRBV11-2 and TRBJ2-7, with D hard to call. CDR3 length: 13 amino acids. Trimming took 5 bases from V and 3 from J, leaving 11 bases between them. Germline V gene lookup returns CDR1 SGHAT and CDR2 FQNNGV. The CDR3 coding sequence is TGTGCCAGCAGCATGAACTTTCGCTACGAGCAGTACTTC. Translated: CASSMNFRYEQYF.

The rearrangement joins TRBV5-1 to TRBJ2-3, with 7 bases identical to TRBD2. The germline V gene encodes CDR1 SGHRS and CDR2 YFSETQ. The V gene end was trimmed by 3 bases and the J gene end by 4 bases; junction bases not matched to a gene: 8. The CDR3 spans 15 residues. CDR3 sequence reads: CASSYGSLAADTQYF. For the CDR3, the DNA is TGCGCCAGCAGCTACGGTAGCCTAGCGGCAGATACGCAGTATTTT.

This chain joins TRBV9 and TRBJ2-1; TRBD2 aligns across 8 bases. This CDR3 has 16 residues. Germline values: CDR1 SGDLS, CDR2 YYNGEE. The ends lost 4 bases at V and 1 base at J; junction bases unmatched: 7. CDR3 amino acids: CASSPSGGQSYNEQFF. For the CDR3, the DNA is TGTGCCAGCAGCCCGAGCGGGGGCCAATCCTACAATGAGCAGTTCTTC.

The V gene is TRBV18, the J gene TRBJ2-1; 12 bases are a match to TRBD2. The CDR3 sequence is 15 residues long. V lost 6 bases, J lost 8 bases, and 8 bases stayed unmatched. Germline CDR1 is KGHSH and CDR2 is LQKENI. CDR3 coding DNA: TGTGCCAGCTCCCCGACTAGCGGGAGTGGTCATGAGCAGTTCTTC. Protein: CASSPTSGSGHEQFF.